This TCR beta chain derives from a study of control samples from healthy donors and cancer patients (TCRdb year 2020). Libraries were constructed by the immunoSEQ multiplex PCR assay. In TCRdb, the immuneACCESS table is reduced to in-frame sequences with V and J assigned. These tables do not hold every clone; where another copy was compared, an unresolved V gene accounts for under half, and the others remain unexplained. The sample contains about 120,000 clones, roughly 92% of them found a single time. 7.8% of the sample lies in the top ten. Relative to germline, V is 1 base shorter and J is 9 bases shorter, with 8 bases between their ends. From the cysteine up to the phenylalanine, the CDR3 has a length of 11 residues. The CDR3 DNA has 33 bases and is translated from base 1. Via the germline V gene (reference sequence), CDR1 is GTSNPN and CDR2 SVGIG. With regard to this clone: Its binding antigen is unknown. No clone much larger than this one lies a single base away; base qualities are absent.

The rearranged chain carries TRBV30 and TRBJ2-3, with no confidently assigned D gene. The sequenced material came from blood. This TCR was recovered from a woman between 18 and 29 years old in good health. The CDR3 reads as follows: CAWSARSTQYF. The nucleotides are TGTGCCTGGAGTGCCAGGTCGACGCAGTATTTT.